These 2 T cell receptor beta chains were sequenced from one sample in a study of post-analysis software for immune sequencing data. What these receptors recognize is not known. Unique molecular identifiers had been added to the TCR beta cDNA libraries. MiXCR was run by TCRdb on the PCR reads, yielding one entry per CDR3 protein. This sample has under 900,000 distinct CDR3 sequences; around 50% occur once, and the top ten carry approximately 4.5%. Study findings and constraints: In patients, about 5 TRBV segments were more frequent than in controls, with TRBV5-6, TRBV5-1 and TRBV20-1 among them.

The sequencing sample was made of blood. The origin of the receptors is a girl aged 5 to 17 with multiple sclerosis.

The chain couples TRBV20-1 to TRBJ1-2; TRBD1 matches at 9 bases. The germline V gene encodes CDR1 DFQATT and CDR2 SNEGSKA (reference sequence). The CDR3 runs 15 residues. The V and J ends lost 1 base and 5 bases, in that order; junction bases with no gene match: 8. CDR3 amino acids: CSARVNRGRGYGYTF. CDR3 in DNA: TGCAGTGCTAGAGTTAACAGGGGGCGCGGGTATGGCTACACCTTC.

CDR3 protein: CASSYGIRSNTEAFF. The CDR3 DNA is TGTGCCAGCAGTTACGGTATTCGGTCGAACACTGAAGCTTTCTTT. The chain carries TRBV6-6 and TRBJ1-1; D gene unclear. This CDR3 has 15 amino acids. From germline, CDR1 is MNHNY and CDR2 SVGAGI (reference sequence). Trimming removed 2 bases at V and 1 base at J, with 11 bases between.